The sequence of this TCR beta chain was determined in a study of T-cell memory formation after mild COVID-19. Study findings and constraints: The study found balanced CD4/CD8 in clones contracting day 15 to 85 and a CD4+ lean in later expanders. The study found contracting CD4+ clones mainly in CM and EM and contracting CD8+ clones in EMRA.

In this sample, this clonotype turned up a few times. Antigen: not known. MiXCR, applied by TCRdb to the 5' RACE reads, yields one record per CDR3 protein. The sample shows around 250,000 distinct CDR3 sequences, around a tenth of them seen only once. The germline V gene has CDR1 SGHAT and CDR2 FQNNGV. CDR3 length equals 15 residues. With 5 bases clipped from V and 5 bases from J, the junction kept 9 bases outside the gene matches. This receptor was identified in a man younger than 35 who had mild COVID-19 (a few samples of this study predate the infection). Cell type and time point are not known. The specimen was PBMCs or a T cell subset sorted from them (not recorded which). J is TRBJ2-5 and V is TRBV11-2, with 9 bases identical to TRBD2. Here the CDR3 reads CASSQGLAGAETQYF. The CDR3 nucleotides are TGTGCCAGCAGCCAGGGACTAGCAGGGGCGGAGACCCAGTACTTC. Full variable domain (remainder filled in from reference TRBV11-2 and TRBJ2-5): EAGVAQSPRYKIIEKRQSVAFWCNPISGHATLYWYQQILGQGPKLLIQFQNNGVVDDSQLPKDRFSAERLKGVDSTLKIQPAKLEDSAVYLCASSQGLAGAETQYFGPGTRLLVL.